This TCR beta chain was obtained from a study of T cell repertoires in cytomegalovirus infection. About the study: Evidence of both CMV infection and a matching HLA type came from public TCR beta signatures. General study points: Summed frequency of shared TCR beta families picked out CMV carriers who also had the relevant HLA. There were HLA-C-restricted CMV-specific TCR beta clonotypes dominating the ex vivo response.

TCRdb re-called the reads through MiXCR, storing one row per CDR3 protein. This table has roughly 990,000 distinct CDR3 sequences, more than 25% appearing once. This clonotype was seen ten or more times. Its matching antigen is unknown. The specimen comprised cultured CD8+ T cells from PBMCs, sampled from culture after CMV antigen stimulation. This receptor was identified in a human donor in good health (CMV status not recorded). Some clones in this sample may be carry-over from other donors' samples.

The DNA of the CDR3 is TGTGCCAGCAGTGGGACTAGCGGGGGGGCCTTCAATGAGCAGTTCTTC. This gives the protein CASSGTSGGAFNEQFF. The chain carries TRBV7-2 and TRBJ2-1; 16 nucleotides line up with TRBD2. V was pared by 6 bases and J by 6 bases, with 5 bases of the junction left unmatched. Germline V gene lookup returns CDR1 SGHTA and CDR2 FQGNSA. The CDR3 is made up of 16 amino acids.